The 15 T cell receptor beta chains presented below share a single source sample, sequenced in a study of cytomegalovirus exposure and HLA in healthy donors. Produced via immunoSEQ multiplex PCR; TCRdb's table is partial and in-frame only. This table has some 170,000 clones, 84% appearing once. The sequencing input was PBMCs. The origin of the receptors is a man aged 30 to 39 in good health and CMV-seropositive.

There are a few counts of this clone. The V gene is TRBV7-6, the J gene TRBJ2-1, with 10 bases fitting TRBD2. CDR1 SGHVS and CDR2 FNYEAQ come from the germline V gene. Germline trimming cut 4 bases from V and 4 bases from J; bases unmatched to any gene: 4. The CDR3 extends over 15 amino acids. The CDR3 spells CASSSTSGAYNEQFF. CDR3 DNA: TGTGCCAGCAGCTCAACTAGCGGGGCGTACAATGAGCAGTTCTTC.

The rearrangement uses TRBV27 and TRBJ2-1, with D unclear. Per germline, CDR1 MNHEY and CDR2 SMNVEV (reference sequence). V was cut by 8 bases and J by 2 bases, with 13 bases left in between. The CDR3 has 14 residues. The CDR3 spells CASSDRVPYNEQFF. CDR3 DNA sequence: TGTGCCAGCTCTGACCGGGTGCCCTACAATGAGCAGTTCTTC.

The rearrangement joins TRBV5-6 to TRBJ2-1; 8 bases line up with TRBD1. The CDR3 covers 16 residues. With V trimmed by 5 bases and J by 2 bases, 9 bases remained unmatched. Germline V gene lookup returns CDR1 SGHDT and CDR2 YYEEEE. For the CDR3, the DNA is TGTGCCAGCAGTCTACCGGGACAGGCGACCTACAATGAGCAGTTCTTC. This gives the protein CASSLPGQATYNEQFF.

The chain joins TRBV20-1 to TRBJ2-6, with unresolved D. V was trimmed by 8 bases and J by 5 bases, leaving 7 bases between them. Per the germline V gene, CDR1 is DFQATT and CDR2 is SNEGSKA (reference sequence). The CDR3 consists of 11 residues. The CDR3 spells CSSFWANVLTF. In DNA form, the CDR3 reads TGCAGTAGCTTCTGGGCCAACGTCCTGACTTTC.

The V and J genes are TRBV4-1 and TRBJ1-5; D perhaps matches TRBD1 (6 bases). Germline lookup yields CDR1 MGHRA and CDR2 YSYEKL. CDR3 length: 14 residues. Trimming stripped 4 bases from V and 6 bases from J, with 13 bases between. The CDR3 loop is CASSLLGAGQPQHF. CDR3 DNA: TGCGCCAGCAGCCTCCTGGGGGCCGGTCAGCCCCAGCATTTT.

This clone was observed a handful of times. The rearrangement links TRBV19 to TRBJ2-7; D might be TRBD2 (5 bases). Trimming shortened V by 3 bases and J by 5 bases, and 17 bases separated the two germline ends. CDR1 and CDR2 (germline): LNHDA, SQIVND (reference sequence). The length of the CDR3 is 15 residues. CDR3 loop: CASSILAQGSDEQYF. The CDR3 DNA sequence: TGTGCCAGTAGTATTTTGGCACAAGGGAGCGACGAGCAGTACTTC. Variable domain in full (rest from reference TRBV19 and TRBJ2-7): DGGITQSPKYLFRKEGQNVTLSCEQNLNHDAMYWYRQDPGQGLRLIYYSQIVNDFQKGDIAEGYSVSREKKESFPLTVTSAQKNPTAFYLCASSILAQGSDEQYFGPGTRLTVT.

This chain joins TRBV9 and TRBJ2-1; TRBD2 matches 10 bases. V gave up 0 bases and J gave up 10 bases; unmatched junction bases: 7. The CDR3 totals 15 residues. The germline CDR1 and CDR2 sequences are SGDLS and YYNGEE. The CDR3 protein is CASSVGTSGFEEQFF. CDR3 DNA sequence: TGTGCCAGCAGCGTAGGGACTAGCGGATTTGAGGAGCAGTTCTTC.

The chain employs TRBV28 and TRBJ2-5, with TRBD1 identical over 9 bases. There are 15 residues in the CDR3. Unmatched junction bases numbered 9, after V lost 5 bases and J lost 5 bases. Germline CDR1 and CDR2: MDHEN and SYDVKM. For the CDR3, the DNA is TGTGCCAGCAGTCACCGGGACAGGGACCGGGAGACCCAGTACTTC. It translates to CASSHRDRDRETQYF.

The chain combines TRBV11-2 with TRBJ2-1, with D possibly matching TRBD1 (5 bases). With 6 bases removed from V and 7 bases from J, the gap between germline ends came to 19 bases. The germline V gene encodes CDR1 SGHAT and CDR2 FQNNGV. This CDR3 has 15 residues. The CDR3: CASRGIGRVENEQFF. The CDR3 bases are TGTGCCAGCAGGGGTATAGGCAGGGTTGAAAATGAGCAGTTCTTC.

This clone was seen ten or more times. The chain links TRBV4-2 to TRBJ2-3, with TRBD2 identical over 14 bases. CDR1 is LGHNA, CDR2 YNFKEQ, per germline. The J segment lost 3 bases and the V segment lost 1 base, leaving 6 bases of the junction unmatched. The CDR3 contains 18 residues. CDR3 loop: CASSQGLAGGPGTDTQYF. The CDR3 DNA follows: TGTGCCAGCAGCCAAGGACTAGCGGGAGGGCCTGGTACAGATACGCAGTATTTT.

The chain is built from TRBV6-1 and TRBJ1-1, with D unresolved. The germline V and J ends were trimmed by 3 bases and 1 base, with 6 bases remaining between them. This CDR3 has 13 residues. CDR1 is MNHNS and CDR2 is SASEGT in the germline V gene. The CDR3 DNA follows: TGTGCCAGCAGTGAGCCGGGGAACACTGAAGCTTTCTTT. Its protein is CASSEPGNTEAFF.

The CDR3 spells CASSPGRREGLFRNEQFF. In DNA, the CDR3 is TGTGCCAGCTCACCAGGCAGAAGGGAGGGACTTTTTCGGAATGAGCAGTTCTTC. This chain connects TRBV18 to TRBJ2-1; 7 nucleotides match TRBD2. The germline gives CDR1 KGHSH, CDR2 LQKENI. V gave up 2 bases and J gave up 7 bases; unmatched junction bases: 17. The CDR3 is 18 residues long.

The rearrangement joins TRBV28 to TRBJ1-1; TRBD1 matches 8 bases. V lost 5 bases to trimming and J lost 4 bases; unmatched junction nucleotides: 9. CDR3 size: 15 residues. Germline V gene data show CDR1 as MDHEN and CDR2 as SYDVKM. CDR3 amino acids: CASSPRTGWGTEAFF. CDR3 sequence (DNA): TGTGCCAGCAGTCCTCGGACAGGGTGGGGCACTGAAGCTTTCTTT.

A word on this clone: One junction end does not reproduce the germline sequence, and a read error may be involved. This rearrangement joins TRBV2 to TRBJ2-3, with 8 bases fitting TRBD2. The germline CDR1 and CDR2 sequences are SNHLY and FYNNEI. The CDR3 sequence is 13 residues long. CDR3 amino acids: CASSPRGLGVSHF. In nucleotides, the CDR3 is TGTGCCAGCTCCCCGAGGGGACTAGGGGTTTCGCATTTT.

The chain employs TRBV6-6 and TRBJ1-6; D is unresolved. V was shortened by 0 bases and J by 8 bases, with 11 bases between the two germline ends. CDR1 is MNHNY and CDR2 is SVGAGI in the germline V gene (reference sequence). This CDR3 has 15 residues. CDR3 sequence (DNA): TGTGCCAGCAGTTACTCGGGAGGGTGGGATTCACCCCTCCACTTT. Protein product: CASSYSGGWDSPLHF.